This TCR beta chain originates from a study of cytomegalovirus exposure and HLA in healthy donors. General study results and limits: Confirmation in vitro established that a few CMV-associated chains were specific for CMV antigens. Fewer N-insertions (relative to the roughly 610-donor mean) were reportedly seen in an Asian-associated ancestry cluster in a later analysis. The study flagged some 170 TCR beta chains as cytomegalovirus-associated. High specificity and sensitivity for cytomegalovirus status were reported for the classifier.

13 Jbeta primers and 60 Vbeta primers were used for the PCR. TCRdb's copy holds only in-frame clones and misses some; the assay was immunoSEQ multiplex PCR. The sample yields some 120,000 clones, 80% seen once. Germline CDR1 SGDLS, CDR2 YYNGEE. The CDR3 has 15 residues. V was pared by 7 bases and J by 0 bases, with 6 bases of the junction left unmatched. Details on this clone: Its antigen remains unknown.

The rearrangement uses TRBV9 and TRBJ2-4; 8 nucleotides agree with TRBD1. This clonotype originated in a male donor in good health and CMV-seronegative. Material for sequencing was PBMCs. CDR3 amino acids: CASLDRGIAKNIQYF. The CDR3 DNA is TGTGCCAGCCTAGACAGGGGTATAGCCAAAAACATTCAGTACTTC.